This TCR beta chain was profiled in a study of cytomegalovirus exposure and HLA in healthy donors. The CDR3 is 14 amino acids. Trimming shortened V by 4 bases and J by 5 bases, and 15 bases separated the two germline ends. Germline V lookup: CDR1 SGHNT, CDR2 YYREEE (reference sequence). Researchers ran the PCR with 60 Vbeta and 13 Jbeta primers. TCRdb's copy holds only in-frame clones and misses some; the assay was immunoSEQ multiplex PCR. Of roughly 60,000 clones listed, 70% are singletons. Material: PBMCs. V and J are TRBV5-4 and TRBJ2-5, with D perhaps TRBD1 (6 bases). The origin of this receptor is a woman aged 55-70 years in good health and CMV-seropositive. DNA for the CDR3: TGTGCCAGCAGCGGTCCAGGGGCTGGGGAGACCCAGTACTTC. This encodes CASSGPGAGETQYF.